This is a list of T cell receptor beta chains from one sample in a study of blood T cell repertoires in COVID-19. The repertoire was sequenced with immunoSEQ multiplex PCR; TCRdb's copy has only in-frame clones and lacks some. The repertoire holds approximately 15,000 clones, with 80% as singletons. The sample was peripheral blood. All receptors come from a human donor in a cohort sampled during active COVID-19. Both conserved end residues are trimmed from each CDR3. Fields, in order: J gene, V gene, CDR3 protein.

TRBJ2-5 TRBV5-1 ASSLGAGANQETQY
TRBJ2-3 TRBV15 ATSRVRRAADTQY
TRBJ2-4 TRBV12-3/TRBV12-4 ASRGPGVQY
TRBJ2-3 TRBV5-6 ASSSGDLADTQY
TRBJ2-2 TRBV11-2 ASSHPGANTGELF
TRBJ1-2 TRBV7-2 ASSPGQGSGYT
TRBJ2-7 TRBV5-1 ASSPATGSYEQY
TRBJ2-7 TRBV7-2 ASSYTSGSGYEQY
TRBJ1-6 TRBV28 ATIQSSYNSPLH
TRBJ2-1 TRBV7-3 ASSLTTTSGTYNEQF
TRBJ2-5 TRBV11-3 ASSTTAQETQY
TRBJ1-1 TRBV19 ASSTLLQGAVWDTEAF
TRBJ2-3 TRBV7-2 ASSLGAGVVGTDTQY
TRBJ2-2 TRBV10-3 AISESRGLGELF
TRBJ2-3 TRBV28 ASRGVGFTDTQY
TRBJ1-1 TRBV18 ASSPTAGTLNTEAF